These 8 T cell receptor beta chains were all obtained from the same sample, sequenced in a study of prognosis after radiotherapy for stage I lung cancer. With two-round multiplex PCR, TCR beta CDR3 sequences were amplified from genomic DNA. Amplification during the initial PCR round employed primers specific to each TRBV and TRBJ gene. A single record per CDR3 protein comes from TCRdb applying MiXCR to the multiplex PCR reads. The sample records fewer than 20,000 distinct CDR3 sequences, about 15% being singletons. The sample in question was PBMCs, obtained before or after stereotactic body radiation therapy (not recorded which). Every receptor here comes from a donor at least 50 years old with non-small cell lung cancer.

This clonotype was counted many times. V is TRBV13 and J is TRBJ2-6; D assignment may be TRBD1 or TRBD2 (7 bases each). The CDR3 loop spans 17 amino acids. V lost 1 base, J lost 2 bases, and 12 bases lay in between. Germline CDR1 reads PRHDT; CDR2 reads FYEKMQ (reference sequence). CDR3 loop: CASSLEAGGAGANVLTF. The CDR3 DNA reads as TGTGCCAGCAGCTTAGAAGCAGGGGGGGCTGGGGCCAACGTCCTGACTTTC.

This clonotype was observed at least ten times. V and J are TRBV20-1 and TRBJ1-5, with 7 bases identical to TRBD1. J lost 6 bases, V lost 0 bases, and 11 bases had no gene match. CDR3 length: 16 residues. Germline V CDR1 and CDR2: DFQATT, SNEGSKA (reference sequence). The CDR3 bases are TGCAGTGCTAGAGACCTGGCAGGGGGGCAAGGTCAGCCCCAGCATTTT. This encodes CSARDLAGGQGQPQHF.

This clonotype has ten or more counts. The V gene is TRBV20-1, the J gene TRBJ2-1, with D unresolved. The V gene lost 6 bases and the J gene lost 5 bases, with 14 bases spanning the gap. Germline V gene data show CDR1 as DFQATT and CDR2 as SNEGSKA (reference sequence). The CDR3 contains 13 residues. The CDR3 sequence is CSARPHFHNEQFF. CDR3 nucleotide sequence: TGCAGTGCCCGCCCCCATTTCCACAATGAGCAGTTCTTC.

This clonotype has a count of ten or more. This sequence joins TRBV2 and TRBJ1-3, with TRBD1 matching 9 bases. This CDR3 contains 17 residues. J was trimmed by 4 bases and V by 1 base; bases with no gene match: 8. The germline V gene encodes CDR1 SNHLY and CDR2 FYNNEI. The CDR3 is CASSEVRTGEEGNTIYF. The CDR3 nucleotides read TGTGCCAGCAGTGAAGTTAGGACAGGGGAAGAAGGAAACACCATATATTTT.

The V and J genes are TRBV9 and TRBJ2-2; D unresolved. The V end was cut by 4 bases, the J end by 4 bases, with 14 bases between. Germline V gives CDR1 SGDLS, CDR2 YYNGEE. CDR3 size: 15 residues. The CDR3: CASSRGTVSTGELFF. In DNA, the CDR3 is TGTGCCAGCAGCCGAGGAACAGTCAGCACCGGGGAGCTGTTTTTT.

This clonotype was detected ten times or more. V gene TRBV20-1 combines with J gene TRBJ1-1; no clear D. The CDR3 extends over 15 amino acids. V gave up 0 bases and J gave up 0 bases, with 11 bases separating them. In germline, CDR1 is DFQATT, CDR2 SNEGSKA (reference sequence). DNA for the CDR3: TGCAGTGCTAGAGATCTAAATCTCATGAACACTGAAGCTTTCTTT. The encoded protein is CSARDLNLMNTEAFF.

There are many counts of this clonotype. V usage is TRBV28 and J usage is TRBJ1-3, with D perhaps matching TRBD1 (5 bases). The ends were cut back, 2 bases at V and 3 bases at J, with 20 bases in the middle. CDR3 length equals 18 residues. Germline-derived CDR1 and CDR2 are MDHEN and SYDVKM. The CDR3 loop reads CASSLLEPGLTLGNTIYF. CDR3 coding DNA: TGTGCCAGCAGTTTACTCGAGCCGGGACTAACCCTTGGAAACACCATATATTTT.

This clonotype showed up many times. V and J are TRBV7-2 and TRBJ2-5; D is perhaps TRBD1 (5 bases). The CDR3 has 15 residues. The germline V and J ends were trimmed by 1 base and 6 bases, with 15 bases remaining between them. Per germline, CDR1 SGHTA and CDR2 FQGNSA. CDR3 protein: CASSLVSQGTKTQYF. The CDR3, as DNA: TGTGCCAGCAGCTTAGTTAGCCAGGGCACAAAGACCCAGTACTTC.